The 20 T cell receptor beta chains below all came from one sample that was sequenced in a study of spatial heterogeneity in lung cancer. TCRdb recomputed calls from the 5' RACE reads with MiXCR, one row per CDR3 protein. Among almost 75,000 distinct CDR3 sequences listed, 13% were seen once. Time point: sample taken at primary tumor resection. Unsorted whole RNA samples from tumor, nontumor lung or frozen PBMC were sequenced. The specimen was PBMCs, collected at surgery. These receptors were taken from a male donor with early-stage non-small cell lung cancer.

This clonotype has more than one count but fewer than ten. The chain joins TRBV7-2 to TRBJ2-2; D ambiguous. The CDR3 extends over 16 amino acids. Trimming pared 0 bases from V and 4 bases from J, leaving 12 bases between. Germline loops: CDR1 SGHTA, CDR2 FQGNSA. CDR3 sequence: CASSLAMRSPTGELFF. CDR3 DNA sequence: TGTGCCAGCAGCTTAGCAATGCGGAGCCCCACCGGGGAGCTGTTTTTT.

This clonotype was observed a handful of times. This chain links TRBV2 with TRBJ1-3; D is uncertain. The CDR3 spans 16 residues. V lost 2 bases and J lost 2, with 13 bases in between. Germline CDR1 and CDR2: SNHLY and FYNNEI. CDR3 amino acids: CASSEMASRAGNTIYF. As DNA, the CDR3 is TGTGCCAGCAGTGAAATGGCGAGCCGCGCTGGAAACACCATATATTTT.

The genes are TRBV5-6 and TRBJ2-3, with no clear D. With 1 base removed from V and 0 bases from J, the gap between germline ends came to 12 bases. CDR1 and CDR2 (germline): SGHDT, YYEEEE. The CDR3 is made up of 16 amino acids. The CDR3 bases are TGTGCCAGCAGCTTGTCCCAGGTTTCTAGCACAGATACGCAGTATTTT. This encodes CASSLSQVSSTDTQYF.

This chain connects TRBV27 to TRBJ1-1; 7 bases map to TRBD1. The CDR3 covers 13 residues. Trimming took 5 bases from V and 7 from J; bases not matched to a gene: 7. Germline V gene sequence: CDR1 MNHEY, CDR2 SMNVEV (reference sequence). As DNA, the CDR3 is TGTGCCAGCAGTATCGGCAGGGACAGTGAAGCTTTCTTT. This codes for CASSIGRDSEAFF.

This clonotype was detected ten times or more. The chain combines TRBV10-2 with TRBJ1-5, with TRBD1 matching over 8 bases. Germline assignment: CDR1 WSHSY and CDR2 SAAADI. The CDR3 is 14 amino acids. V trimming: 6 bases; J trimming: 5 bases; junction bases outside the gene matches: 6. CDR3 sequence: CASSQTGGDQPQHF. CDR3 sequence (DNA): TGCGCCAGCAGCCAAACAGGGGGTGATCAGCCCCAGCATTTT.

This clonotype occurred a few times. The chain uses TRBV3-1 and TRBJ2-7, with D possibly matching TRBD2 (6 bases). The germline V gene has CDR1 LGHDT and CDR2 YNNKEL (reference sequence). This CDR3 contains 15 residues. Trimming took off 1 base at V and 3 bases at J, with 13 bases between the two ends. The CDR3 DNA follows: TGTGCCAGCAGCCAAGCTGGGGGGAGACGCTACGAGCAGTACTTC. This encodes CASSQAGGRRYEQYF.

The genes are TRBV6-1 and TRBJ1-5, with a possible D match to TRBD1 (5 bases). The CDR3 has 15 residues. Germline values: CDR1 MNHNS, CDR2 SASEGT. Trimming removed 8 bases from V and 6 bases from J, with 20 bases in between. CDR3 nucleotides: TGTGCCAGCCAGGTTGGGGCGGAGAAGGGTCAGCCCCAGCATTTT. Protein product: CASQVGAEKGQPQHF.

This clonotype appeared many times. J is TRBJ2-1 and V is TRBV6-2 or TRBV6-3; TRBD2 matches 10 bases. The CDR3 is 15 residues long. Germline CDR1 and CDR2: MNHEY and SVGEGT. V lost 8 bases and J lost 5; bases outside the gene matches: 9. The DNA of the CDR3 is TGTGCCAGCCAGCGGGAGGGCACACGTAACAATGAGCAGTTCTTC. It yields the protein CASQREGTRNNEQFF.

This clonotype was detected only a few times. The V and J genes are TRBV19 and TRBJ2-7; D not certain. This CDR3 has 13 residues. V was cut by 3 bases and J by 3 bases, with 9 bases left in between. Germline loops: CDR1 LNHDA, CDR2 SQIVND (reference sequence). Here the CDR3 reads CASSILASYEQYF. CDR3 DNA: TGTGCCAGTAGTATTTTGGCAAGCTACGAGCAGTACTTC.

This clonotype occurred a few times. The V call is TRBV29-1, the J call TRBJ2-7, with 8 bases identical to TRBD2. The CDR3 spans 11 residues. Germline V gene data show CDR1 as SQVTM and CDR2 as ANQGSEA. V lost 6 bases to trimming and J lost 6 bases; unmatched junction nucleotides: 4. The DNA of the CDR3 is TGCAGCGTCGGACTAGCTGGCGAGCAGTACTTC. As protein: CSVGLAGEQYF.

This clonotype occurred many times. This chain uses TRBV4-1 with TRBJ2-3; a possible D gene is TRBD1 (5 bases). Per germline, CDR1 MGHRA and CDR2 YSYEKL. The ends were cut back, 4 bases at V and 4 bases at J, with 15 bases in the middle. The CDR3 length is 15 residues. DNA for the CDR3: TGCGCCAGCAGCCGGACAAGGATAGGGCCAGATACGCAGTATTTT. Translated: CASSRTRIGPDTQYF.

This clonotype was seen repeatedly, ten times or more. The chain combines TRBV10-3 with TRBJ1-1; 8 positions match TRBD1. The junction had 0 bases not matched to a gene; V was cut back by 6 bases and J by 3 bases. The CDR3 contains 12 residues. CDR1 and CDR2 from the germline V gene are ENHRY and SYGVKD. CDR3 sequence (DNA): TGTGCCATCAGACAGGGGGACACTGAAGCTTTCTTT. This gives the protein CAIRQGDTEAFF.

This clonotype was counted ten times or more. The chain employs TRBV6-1 and TRBJ2-3; D not certain. This CDR3 comprises 14 residues. V lost 4 bases, J lost 1 base, and 9 bases lay in between. The germline V gene encodes CDR1 MNHNS and CDR2 SASEGT. The CDR3 reads CASSAGQGTDTQYF. CDR3 nucleotides: TGTGCCAGCAGTGCCGGGCAAGGCACAGATACGCAGTATTTT.

The V call is TRBV6-1, the J call TRBJ1-1, with 8 bases matching TRBD1. Germline CDR1 reads MNHNS; CDR2 reads SASEGT. The CDR3 contains 14 residues. Losses at the gene ends were 4 bases for V and 5 bases for J; bases not matched to a gene: 6. CDR3 region: CASSGGQGRTEAFF. CDR3 DNA sequence: TGTGCCAGCAGTGGAGGACAGGGAAGAACTGAAGCTTTCTTT.

This chain joins TRBV20-1 and TRBJ2-5; D gene ambiguous. This CDR3 comprises 13 residues. Germline CDR1 is DFQATT and CDR2 is SNEGSKA (reference sequence). V was trimmed by 5 bases and J by 5 bases, leaving 15 bases between them. In DNA, the CDR3 is TGCAGTGCTCCCCGGGTCCCGGAGGAGACCCAGTACTTC. Protein product: CSAPRVPEETQYF.

This clonotype has more than one count but fewer than ten. J is TRBJ2-2 and V is TRBV4-2; 8 bases line up with TRBD2. The CDR3 consists of 16 residues. The ends lost 5 bases at V and 2 bases at J; junction bases unmatched: 7. The V gene's germline CDR1 is LGHNA and CDR2 YNFKEQ. The CDR3 sequence is CASSILAERNTGELFF. In DNA, the CDR3 is TGTGCCAGCAGCATACTAGCGGAGCGCAACACCGGGGAGCTGTTTTTT.

This clonotype was counted only a few times. The chain combines TRBV5-1 with TRBJ2-1; possible D gene TRBD2, 6 bases. CDR1 is SGHRS, CDR2 YFSETQ, per germline. The germline V and J ends were trimmed by 4 bases and 3 bases, with 11 bases remaining between them. The CDR3 has 14 amino acids. In DNA, the CDR3 is TGCGCCAGCAGCCCCGGGGGTAGCTACAATGAGCAGTTCTTC. Translated, it gives CASSPGGSYNEQFF.

This clonotype has more than one count but fewer than ten. The chain joins TRBV7-9 to TRBJ2-1; 9 bases are shared with TRBD2. The germline V gene has CDR1 SEHNR and CDR2 FQNEAQ (reference sequence). The CDR3 sequence is 14 residues long. Trimming took 4 bases from V and 6 from J; bases not matched to a gene: 4. As DNA, the CDR3 is TGTGCCAGCAGCTCGGGACTAGCCAGCAATGAGCAGTTCTTC. Protein sequence: CASSSGLASNEQFF.

This clonotype turned up a few times. J is TRBJ2-7 and V is TRBV6-2 or TRBV6-3, with a weak D call TRBD2 (6 bases). There are 13 residues in the CDR3. V dropped 5 bases and J dropped 0 bases, with 8 bases sitting between them. CDR1 is MNHEY and CDR2 is SVGEGT in the germline V gene. CDR3 amino acids: CASSRRASYEQYF. CDR3 in DNA: TGTGCCAGCAGTAGGAGGGCCTCCTACGAGCAGTACTTC.

This clonotype was seen only a few times. This chain uses TRBV9 with TRBJ1-4, with D unresolved. V was cut by 4 bases and J by 2 bases, with 12 bases left in between. The CDR3 loop spans 15 amino acids. Germline lookup yields CDR1 SGDLS and CDR2 YYNGEE. The CDR3 region is CASSPDLRTNEKLFF. Written as DNA, the CDR3 is TGTGCCAGCAGCCCAGACCTTAGGACTAATGAAAAACTGTTTTTT.